The 28 T cell receptor beta chains presented below share a single source sample, sequenced in a study of CD4 T cells in relation to SARS-CoV-2 and coronaviruses. These TCRs' antigens remain unknown. Sequencing was performed with immunoSEQ multiplex PCR; in TCRdb, only in-frame clones are kept and a portion is missing. Of about 41,000 clones listed, approximately 84% are singletons. The sample was naive CD4+ T cells from PBMCs, cultured in vitro. Subset indicated: naive CD4+ T cells isolated by negative enrichment. The receptors were sampled from an adult with COVID-19.

The CDR3 region has the DNA TGTGCCAGCATCCACGGGACTAGTCTAGAGACCCAGTACTTC. It yields the protein CASIHGTSLETQYF. The chain couples TRBV28 to TRBJ2-5; 8 nucleotides match TRBD2. The V gene's germline CDR1 is MDHEN and CDR2 SYDVKM. Trimming at V came to 7 bases and at J to 4 bases, leaving 8 bases not matched to a gene. This CDR3 is 14 amino acids long.

The V gene is TRBV28, the J gene TRBJ2-7, with D maybe TRBD2 (5 bases). V was pared by 4 bases and J by 1 base, with 14 bases between. Germline assignment: CDR1 MDHEN and CDR2 SYDVKM. The CDR3 sequence is 15 residues long. The CDR3 here is CASSSRGSASYEQYF. The CDR3 nucleotides read TGTGCCAGCAGTTCTCGTGGGAGCGCGTCCTACGAGCAGTACTTC.

V gene TRBV5-1 combines with J gene TRBJ2-7, with TRBD2 matching 9 bases. Germline assignment: CDR1 SGHRS and CDR2 YFSETQ. J gave up 5 bases and V 0 bases, and 9 bases lay outside the gene matches. The CDR3 covers 16 residues. The CDR3 DNA reads as TGCGCCAGCAGCTTGGATCTGCTAGCGGGATTAGACGAGCAGTACTTC. Translation: CASSLDLLAGLDEQYF.

The genes are TRBV5-4 and TRBJ2-7; D is possibly TRBD2 (6 bases). Germline CDR1 and CDR2: SGHNT and YYREEE (reference sequence). The CDR3 spans 16 residues. The V end was cut by 3 bases, the J end by 1 base, with 17 bases between. For the CDR3, the DNA is TGTGCCAGCAGCTCGGGGCATGGGACTTCTTCCTACGAGCAGTACTTC. Its translation: CASSSGHGTSSYEQYF.

The count of this clone is one. The chain couples TRBV6-5 to TRBJ1-1, with D uncertain. This CDR3 is 14 amino acids long. Trimming shortened V by 2 bases and J by 1 base, and 8 bases separated the two germline ends. Germline values: CDR1 MNHEY, CDR2 SVGAGI. The chain's CDR3 is CASSYPDKNTEAFF. The CDR3 DNA sequence: TGTGCCAGCAGTTACCCCGACAAGAACACTGAAGCTTTCTTT.

This rearrangement joins TRBV7-2 to TRBJ2-5; either TRBD1 or TRBD2 may fit D (5 bases each). The germline V and J ends were trimmed by 5 bases and 7 bases, with 17 bases remaining between them. The CDR3 is made up of 14 amino acids. CDR1 is SGHTA and CDR2 is FQGNSA in the germline V gene. The CDR3 nucleotides are TGTGCCAGCAGCCCATGGGACGCGTATCGGACCCAGTACTTC. The encoded protein is CASSPWDAYRTQYF.

The chain carries TRBV6-5 and TRBJ1-1; no clear D. Germline lookup yields CDR1 MNHEY and CDR2 SVGAGI. The CDR3 loop spans 13 amino acids. The ends were cut back, 4 bases at V and 0 bases at J, with 6 bases in the middle. The CDR3: CASSFSMNTEAFF. DNA for the CDR3: TGTGCCAGCAGTTTTTCCATGAACACTGAAGCTTTCTTT.

The rearrangement uses TRBV19 and TRBJ2-5; D is perhaps TRBD1 (5 bases). CDR1 LNHDA and CDR2 SQIVND come from the germline V gene (reference sequence). This CDR3 has 14 residues. V dropped 3 bases and J dropped 2 bases, with 10 bases sitting between them. The chain's CDR3 is CASSIATEQETQYF. The CDR3 coding sequence is TGTGCCAGTAGTATTGCGACAGAACAAGAGACCCAGTACTTC. The whole variable domain, filled in from reference TRBV19 and TRBJ2-5, reads DGGITQSPKYLFRKEGQNVTLSCEQNLNHDAMYWYRQDPGQGLRLIYYSQIVNDFQKGDIAEGYSVSREKKESFPLTVTSAQKNPTAFYLCASSIATEQETQYFGPGTRLLVL.

The chain uses TRBV19 and TRBJ1-2, with D uncertain. Germline V lookup: CDR1 LNHDA, CDR2 SQIVND (reference sequence). CDR3 size: 14 residues. Trimming stripped 3 bases from V and 5 bases from J, with 13 bases between. CDR3 in amino acids: CASSIGSLRYGYTF. Written as DNA, the CDR3 is TGTGCCAGTAGTATCGGCTCCCTTAGGTATGGCTACACCTTC.

The genes are TRBV10-3 and TRBJ2-5; 13 bases are shared with TRBD2. The trim removed 6 bases at V and 9 bases at J, leaving 4 bases unmatched. CDR1 and CDR2 from the germline V gene are ENHRY and SYGVKD. This CDR3 spans 13 amino acids. The chain's CDR3 is CAIRGTSGTSQYF. CDR3 sequence (DNA): TGTGCCATCAGAGGGACTAGCGGGACGTCCCAGTACTTC.

The chain employs TRBV25-1 and TRBJ2-2; no firm D call. Germline CDR1 is MGHDK and CDR2 is SYGVNS. The CDR3 has 13 amino acids. The V end lost 1 base, the J end lost 8 bases, and 8 bases lay between the germline ends. The CDR3 loop reads CASSEFSRGELFF. The CDR3 DNA sequence: TGTGCCAGCAGTGAATTTAGTCGGGGGGAGCTGTTTTTT.

The chain links TRBV2 to TRBJ1-3; the D is unclear. The CDR3 contains 13 residues. V was pared by 2 bases and J by 4 bases, with 6 bases between. The germline V gene has CDR1 SNHLY and CDR2 FYNNEI. CDR3 loop: CASSENQGNTIYF. CDR3 nucleotides: TGTGCCAGCAGTGAAAACCAGGGAAACACCATATATTTT. Combining the CDR3 with reference TRBV2 and TRBJ1-3 gives the whole variable domain EPEVTQTPSHQVTQMGQEVILRCVPISNHLYFYWYRQILGQKVEFLVSFYNNEISEKSEIFDDQFSVERPDGSNFTLKIRSTKLEDSAMYFCASSENQGNTIYFGEGSWLTVV.

This chain uses TRBV28 with TRBJ2-7, with D unresolved. The CDR3 contains 10 residues. V was trimmed by 8 bases and J by 2 bases, leaving 4 bases between them. Per germline, CDR1 MDHEN and CDR2 SYDVKM. This CDR3 reads CASATYEQYF. In DNA, the CDR3 is TGTGCCAGCGCTACCTACGAGCAGTACTTC.

This sequence joins TRBV3-1 (or the pseudogene TRBV3-2) and TRBJ2-3, with D possibly matching TRBD2 (6 bases). The CDR3 contains 13 residues. The V gene's germline CDR1 is LGHDT and CDR2 YNNKEL (reference sequence). The V gene lost 0 bases and the J gene lost 6 bases, with 7 bases spanning the gap. CDR3 DNA sequence: TGTGCCAGCAGCCAAGATGGGGGGGATACGCAGTATTTT. Its protein is CASSQDGGDTQYF.

This clone was seen just once. The rearrangement links TRBV5-1 to TRBJ1-1; D remains ambiguous. The germline V and J ends were trimmed by 4 bases and 3 bases, with 16 bases remaining between them. This CDR3 spans 15 amino acids. Looked up from germline, CDR1 is SGHRS and CDR2 is YFSETQ. Written as DNA, the CDR3 is TGCGCCAGCAGCAGCTTGACTTTAGGGTACACTGAAGCTTTCTTT. Its protein product is CASSSLTLGYTEAFF.

The V gene is TRBV6-5, the J gene TRBJ2-7; no firm D call. The V and J ends lost 3 bases and 6 bases respectively, with 18 bases between them. In germline, CDR1 is MNHEY, CDR2 SVGAGI. The CDR3 sequence is 15 residues long. CDR3 residues: CASSYAYQAIGEQYF. The CDR3 nucleotides are TGTGCCAGCAGTTATGCATACCAGGCCATAGGCGAGCAGTACTTC.

This chain uses TRBV28 with TRBJ2-7; D is unresolved. The CDR3 has 11 residues. Germline V gives CDR1 MDHEN, CDR2 SYDVKM. Deletions cut 6 bases from V and 0 bases from J, with 3 bases between. This chain's CDR3 is CASRSSYEQYF. CDR3 nucleotides: TGTGCCAGCAGGAGCTCCTACGAGCAGTACTTC.

V usage is TRBV5-5 and J usage is TRBJ1-5; TRBD1 is a possible D gene (6 bases). CDR1 is SGHKS and CDR2 is YYEKEE in the germline V gene (reference sequence). V was clipped by 1 base and J by 1 base, with 9 bases between them. The CDR3 has 15 amino acids. CDR3 DNA: TGTGCCAGCAGCTTGCGGGGGCTGAGCAATCAGCCCCAGCATTTT. It is translated as CASSLRGLSNQPQHF. The whole variable domain, remainder taken from reference TRBV5-5 and TRBJ1-5, is DAGVTQSPTHLIKTRGQQVTLRCSPISGHKSVSWYQQVLGQGPQFIFQYYEKEERGRGNFPDRFSARQFPNYSSELNVNALLLGDSALYLCASSLRGLSNQPQHFGDGTRLSIL.

V gene TRBV28 combines with J gene TRBJ1-3; D remains unclear. The CDR3 extends over 13 amino acids. From germline, CDR1 is MDHEN and CDR2 SYDVKM. V dropped 5 bases and J dropped 0 bases, with 5 bases sitting between them. The CDR3 protein is CASSAASGNTIYF. Here the CDR3 DNA reads TGTGCCAGCAGTGCAGCCTCTGGAAACACCATATATTTT.

This clone was counted a few times. The rearrangement joins TRBV5-1 to TRBJ2-5; D is ambiguous. V lost 3 bases to trimming and J lost 0 bases, with 0 bases between them. The CDR3 has 11 amino acids. Per the germline V gene, CDR1 is SGHRS and CDR2 is YFSETQ. The CDR3 reads CASSYQETQYF. CDR3 bases: TGCGCCAGCAGCTACCAAGAGACCCAGTACTTC.

The chain recombines TRBV30 with TRBJ2-1; tentative D call: TRBD2 (5 bases). V was shortened by 8 bases and J by 0 bases, with 14 bases between the two germline ends. This CDR3 region has 14 residues. The germline CDR1 and CDR2 sequences are GTSNPN and SVGIG (reference sequence). The chain's CDR3 is CAGGLSSSYNEQFF. The CDR3 DNA follows: TGTGCCGGTGGACTCTCCAGCTCCTACAATGAGCAGTTCTTC.

A few counts support this clone. This chain joins TRBV19 and TRBJ2-7; TRBD2 agrees at 9 bases. CDR3 size: 14 residues. J lost 0 bases, V lost 6 bases, and 3 bases had no gene match. The germline gives CDR1 LNHDA, CDR2 SQIVND (reference sequence). The CDR3: CASRLTSGSYEQYF. The CDR3 bases are TGTGCCAGTAGATTGACTAGCGGCTCCTACGAGCAGTACTTC. Based on the CDR3 plus reference TRBV19 and TRBJ2-7, the full variable domain is DGGITQSPKYLFRKEGQNVTLSCEQNLNHDAMYWYRQDPGQGLRLIYYSQIVNDFQKGDIAEGYSVSREKKESFPLTVTSAQKNPTAFYLCASRLTSGSYEQYFGPGTRLTVT.

This rearrangement joins TRBV6-2 or TRBV6-3 to TRBJ2-7; 7 bases align to TRBD1. Per germline, CDR1 MNHEY and CDR2 SVGEGT. The CDR3 covers 14 residues. V lost 2 bases to trimming and J lost 5 bases; unmatched junction nucleotides: 6. CDR3 bases: TGTGCCAGCAGTTACGTCGACAGGGCCCACGAGCAGTACTTC. Translated, it gives CASSYVDRAHEQYF.

CDR3 DNA sequence: TGTGCCAGCAGCATACAGGGCTTGGGTTTTCCTCCCGGGGAGCTGTTTTTT. This translates into CASSIQGLGFPPGELFF. The chain links TRBV7-3 to TRBJ2-2, with TRBD1 as a possible D gene (6 bases). The length of the CDR3 is 17 residues. The V end was cut by 5 bases, the J end by 6 bases, with 22 bases between. Germline V gene lookup returns CDR1 SGHTA and CDR2 FQGTGA.

Only a few counts were recorded for this clone. The J gene is TRBJ1-5, the V gene TRBV18, with a tentative D call TRBD1 (5 bases). The CDR3 contains 14 residues. Trimming took off 3 bases at V and 3 bases at J, with 9 bases between the two ends. Germline assignment: CDR1 KGHSH and CDR2 LQKENI. The chain's CDR3 is CASSPGQNNQPQHF. The CDR3 coding sequence is TGTGCCAGCTCACCGGGGCAGAACAATCAGCCCCAGCATTTT.

V gene TRBV7-6 combines with J gene TRBJ2-1; 10 nucleotides align to TRBD2. CDR1 is SGHVS and CDR2 is FNYEAQ in the germline V gene. V lost 4 bases, J lost 5 bases, and 5 bases stayed unmatched. The CDR3 loop spans 15 amino acids. CDR3 nucleotides: TGTGCCAGCAGCTCCGTAGCGGGAGGCCACAATGAGCAGTTCTTC. Amino acids: CASSSVAGGHNEQFF.

The rearrangement joins TRBV2 to TRBJ2-7; D possibly uses TRBD1 or TRBD2 (6 bases each). V was shortened by 3 bases and J by 4 bases, with 13 bases between the two germline ends. Germline V gene data show CDR1 as SNHLY and CDR2 as FYNNEI. The length of the CDR3 is 14 residues. Here the CDR3 DNA reads TGTGCCAGCAGTGAGGGGGGCAGGGATTACGAGCAGTACTTC. Protein product: CASSEGGRDYEQYF.

The V and J genes are TRBV18 and TRBJ2-3; D gene uncertain. Trimming shortened V by 1 base and J by 9 bases, and 26 bases separated the two germline ends. Germline assignment: CDR1 KGHSH and CDR2 LQKENI. The CDR3 runs 18 residues. The CDR3 nucleotides read TGTGCCAGCTCACCACAGGCCAGGCTTACTAACCATAAGAGAACGCAGTATTTT. This gives the protein CASSPQARLTNHKRTQYF.